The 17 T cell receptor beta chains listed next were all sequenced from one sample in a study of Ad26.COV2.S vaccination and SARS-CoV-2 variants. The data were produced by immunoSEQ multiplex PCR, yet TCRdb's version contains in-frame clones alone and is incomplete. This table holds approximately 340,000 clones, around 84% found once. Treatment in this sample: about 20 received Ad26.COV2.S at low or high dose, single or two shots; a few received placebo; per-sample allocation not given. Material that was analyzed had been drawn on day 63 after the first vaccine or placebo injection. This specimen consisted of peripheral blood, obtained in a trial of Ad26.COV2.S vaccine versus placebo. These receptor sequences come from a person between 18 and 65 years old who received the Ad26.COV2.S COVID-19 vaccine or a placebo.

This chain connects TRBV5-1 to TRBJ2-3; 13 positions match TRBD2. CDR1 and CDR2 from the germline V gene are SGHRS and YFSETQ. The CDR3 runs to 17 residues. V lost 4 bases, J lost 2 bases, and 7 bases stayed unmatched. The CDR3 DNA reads TGCGCCAGCAGCCAGGGACTAGCGGGGACTTACACAGATACGCAGTATTTT. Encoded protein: CASSQGLAGTYTDTQYF. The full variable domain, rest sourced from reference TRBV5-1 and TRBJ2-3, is KAGVTQTPRYLIKTRGQQVTLSCSPISGHRSVSWYQQTPGQGLQFLFEYFSETQRNKGNFPGRFSGRQFSNSRSEMNVSTLELGDSALYLCASSQGLAGTYTDTQYFGPGTRLTVL.

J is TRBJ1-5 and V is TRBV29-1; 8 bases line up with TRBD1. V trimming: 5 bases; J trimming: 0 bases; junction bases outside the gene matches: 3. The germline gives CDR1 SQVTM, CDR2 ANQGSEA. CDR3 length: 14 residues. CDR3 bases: TGCAGCGTTCTGACAGGGGATAGCAATCAGCCCCAGCATTTT. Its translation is CSVLTGDSNQPQHF.

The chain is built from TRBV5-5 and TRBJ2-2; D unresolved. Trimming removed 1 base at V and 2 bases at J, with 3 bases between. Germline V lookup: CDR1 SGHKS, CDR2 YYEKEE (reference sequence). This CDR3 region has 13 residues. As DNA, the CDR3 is TGTGCCAGCAGCTTGAGAAACACCGGGGAGCTGTTTTTT. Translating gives CASSLRNTGELFF.

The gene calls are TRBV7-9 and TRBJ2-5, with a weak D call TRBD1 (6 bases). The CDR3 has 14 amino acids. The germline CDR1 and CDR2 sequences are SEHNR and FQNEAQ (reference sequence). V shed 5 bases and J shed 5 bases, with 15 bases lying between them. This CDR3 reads CASSPNRVEETQYF. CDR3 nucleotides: TGTGCCAGCAGCCCCAACAGGGTCGAGGAGACCCAGTACTTC. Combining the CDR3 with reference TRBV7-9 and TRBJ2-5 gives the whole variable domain DTGVSQNPRHKITKRGQNVTFRCDPISEHNRLYWYRQTLGQGPEFLTYFQNEAQLEKSRLLSDRFSAERPKGSFSTLEIQRTEQGDSAMYLCASSPNRVEETQYFGPGTRLLVL.

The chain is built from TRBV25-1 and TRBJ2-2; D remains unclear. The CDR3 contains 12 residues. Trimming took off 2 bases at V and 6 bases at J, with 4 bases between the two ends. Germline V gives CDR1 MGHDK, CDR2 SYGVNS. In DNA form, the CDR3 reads TGTGCCAGCAGTGAAGAAGCCGGGGAGCTGTTTTTT. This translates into CASSEEAGELFF.

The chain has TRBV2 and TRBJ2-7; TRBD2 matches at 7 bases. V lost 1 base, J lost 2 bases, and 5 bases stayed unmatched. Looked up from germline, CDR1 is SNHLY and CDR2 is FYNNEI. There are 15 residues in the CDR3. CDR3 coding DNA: TGTGCCAGCAGTGAAGAGGGCGGGGGAGCCTACGAGCAGTACTTC. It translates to CASSEEGGGAYEQYF.

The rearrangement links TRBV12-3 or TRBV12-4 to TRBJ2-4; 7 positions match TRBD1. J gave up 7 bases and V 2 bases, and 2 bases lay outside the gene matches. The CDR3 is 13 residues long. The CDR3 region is CASSLMTGNIQYF. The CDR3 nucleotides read TGTGCCAGCAGTTTAATGACAGGGAACATTCAGTACTTC.

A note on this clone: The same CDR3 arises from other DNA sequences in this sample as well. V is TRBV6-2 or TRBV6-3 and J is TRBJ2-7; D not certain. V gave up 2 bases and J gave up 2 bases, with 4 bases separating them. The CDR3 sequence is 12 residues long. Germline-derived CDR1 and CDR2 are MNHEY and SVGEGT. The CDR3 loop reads CASSYPAYEQYF. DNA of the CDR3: TGTGCCAGCAGTTACCCCGCCTACGAGCAGTACTTC.

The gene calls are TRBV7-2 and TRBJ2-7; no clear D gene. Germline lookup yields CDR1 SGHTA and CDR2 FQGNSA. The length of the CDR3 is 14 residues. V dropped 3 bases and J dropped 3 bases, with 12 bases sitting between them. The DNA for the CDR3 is TGTGCCAGCAGCTTCCGGACCCAAGACTACGAGCAGTACTTC. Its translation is CASSFRTQDYEQYF.

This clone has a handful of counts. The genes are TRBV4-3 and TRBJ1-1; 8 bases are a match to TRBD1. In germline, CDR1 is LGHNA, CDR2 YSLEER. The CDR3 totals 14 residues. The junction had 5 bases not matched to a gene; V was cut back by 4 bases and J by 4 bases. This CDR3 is CASSPGQGGTEAFF. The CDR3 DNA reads TGCGCCAGCAGCCCCGGACAGGGAGGCACTGAAGCTTTCTTT.

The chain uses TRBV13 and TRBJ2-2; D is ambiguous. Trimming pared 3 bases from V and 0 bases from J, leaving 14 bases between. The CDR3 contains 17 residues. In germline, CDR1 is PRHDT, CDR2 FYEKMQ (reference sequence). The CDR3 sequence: CASSFSLRLANTGELFF. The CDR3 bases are TGTGCCAGCAGCTTCTCATTGAGGCTAGCGAACACCGGGGAGCTGTTTTTT.

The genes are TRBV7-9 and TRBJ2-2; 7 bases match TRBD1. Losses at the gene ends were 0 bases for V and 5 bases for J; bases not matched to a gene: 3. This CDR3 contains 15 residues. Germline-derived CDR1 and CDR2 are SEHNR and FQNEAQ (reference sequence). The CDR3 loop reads CASSLAGTVTGELFF. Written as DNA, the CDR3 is TGTGCCAGCAGCTTAGCCGGGACAGTTACCGGGGAGCTGTTTTTT.

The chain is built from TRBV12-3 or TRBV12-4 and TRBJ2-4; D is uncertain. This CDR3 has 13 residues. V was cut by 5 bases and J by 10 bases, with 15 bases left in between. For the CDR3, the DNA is TGTGCCAGCAGTCTCCGCCCTAACAGTATTCAGTACTTC. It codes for CASSLRPNSIQYF.

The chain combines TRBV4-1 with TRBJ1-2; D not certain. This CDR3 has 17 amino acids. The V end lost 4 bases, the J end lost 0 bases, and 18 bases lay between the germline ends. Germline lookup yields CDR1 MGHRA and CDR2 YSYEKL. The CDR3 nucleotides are TGCGCCAGCAGCCGCCCGTTACAGCAAGAACCTAACTATGGCTACACCTTC. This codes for CASSRPLQQEPNYGYTF.

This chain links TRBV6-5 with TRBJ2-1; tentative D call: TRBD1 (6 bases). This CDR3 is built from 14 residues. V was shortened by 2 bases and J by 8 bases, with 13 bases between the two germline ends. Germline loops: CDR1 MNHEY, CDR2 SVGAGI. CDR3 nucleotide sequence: TGTGCCAGCAGTTACATAGGCAGGGGCTATGAGCAGTTCTTC. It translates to CASSYIGRGYEQFF.

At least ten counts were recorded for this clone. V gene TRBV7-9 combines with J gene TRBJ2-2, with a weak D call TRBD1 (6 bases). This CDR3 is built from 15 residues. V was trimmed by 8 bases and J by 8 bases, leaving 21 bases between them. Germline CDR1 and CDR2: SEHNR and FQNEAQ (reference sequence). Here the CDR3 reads CASRLGGGFTGELFF. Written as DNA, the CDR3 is TGTGCCAGCCGGCTAGGGGGTGGATTCACTGGGGAGCTGTTTTTT. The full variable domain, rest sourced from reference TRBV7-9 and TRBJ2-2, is DTGVSQNPRHKITKRGQNVTFRCDPISEHNRLYWYRQTLGQGPEFLTYFQNEAQLEKSRLLSDRFSAERPKGSFSTLEIQRTEQGDSAMYLCASRLGGGFTGELFFGEGSRLTVL.

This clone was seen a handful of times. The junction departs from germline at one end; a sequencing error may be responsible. The CDR3 DNA reads TGTGCCAGCAGCTTATCTGGGCCGTACGGGCAGTACTTC. This encodes CASSLSGPYGQYF. The gene calls are TRBV11-2 and TRBJ2-7; D call uncertain. The CDR3 totals 13 residues. CDR1 is SGHAT, CDR2 FQNNGV, per germline.